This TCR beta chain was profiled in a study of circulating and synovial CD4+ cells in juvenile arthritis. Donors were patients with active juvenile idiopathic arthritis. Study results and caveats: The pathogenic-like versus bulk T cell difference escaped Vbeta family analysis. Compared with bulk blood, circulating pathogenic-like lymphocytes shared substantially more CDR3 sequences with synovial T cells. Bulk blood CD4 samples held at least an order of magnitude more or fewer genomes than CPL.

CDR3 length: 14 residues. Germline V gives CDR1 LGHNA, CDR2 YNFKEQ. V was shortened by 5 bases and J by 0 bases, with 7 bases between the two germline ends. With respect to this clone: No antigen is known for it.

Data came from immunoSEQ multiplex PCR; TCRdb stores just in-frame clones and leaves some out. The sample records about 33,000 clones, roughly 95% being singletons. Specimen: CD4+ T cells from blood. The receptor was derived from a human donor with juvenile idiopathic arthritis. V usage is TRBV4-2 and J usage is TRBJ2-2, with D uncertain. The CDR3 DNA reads TGTGCCAGCAGCACGCTAGCGAACACCGGGGAGCTGTTTTTT. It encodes CASSTLANTGELFF.